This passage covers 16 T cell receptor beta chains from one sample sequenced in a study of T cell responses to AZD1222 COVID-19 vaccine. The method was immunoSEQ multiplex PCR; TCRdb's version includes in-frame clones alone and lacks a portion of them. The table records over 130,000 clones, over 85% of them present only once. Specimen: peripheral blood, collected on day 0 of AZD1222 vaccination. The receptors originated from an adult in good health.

CDR3 in amino acids: CASSLTSVTFSYNEQFF. The CDR3 bases are TGTGCCAGCAGCCTGACTAGCGTGACCTTCTCCTACAATGAGCAGTTCTTC. V is TRBV7-2 and J is TRBJ2-1; TRBD2 aligns across 8 bases. The CDR3 is 17 residues long. J lost 0 bases, V lost 5 bases, and 9 bases had no gene match. Looked up from germline, CDR1 is SGHTA and CDR2 is FQGNSA.

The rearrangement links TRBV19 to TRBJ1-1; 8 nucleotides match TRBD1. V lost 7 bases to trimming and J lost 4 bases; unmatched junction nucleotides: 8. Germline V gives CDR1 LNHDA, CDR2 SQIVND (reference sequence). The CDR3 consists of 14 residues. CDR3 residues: CASTMGRGPTEAFF. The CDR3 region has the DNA TGTGCCAGTACCATGGGCAGGGGGCCCACTGAAGCTTTCTTT.

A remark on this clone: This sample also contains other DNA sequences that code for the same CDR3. The CDR3 sequence is CASSLGHVNTEAFF. The CDR3 DNA follows: TGCGCCAGCAGCTTGGGGCACGTAAACACTGAAGCTTTCTTT. The rearrangement joins TRBV5-1 to TRBJ1-1; D is unresolved. The V and J ends lost 0 bases and 2 bases respectively, with 8 bases between them. The germline V gene encodes CDR1 SGHRS and CDR2 YFSETQ. This CDR3 spans 14 amino acids.

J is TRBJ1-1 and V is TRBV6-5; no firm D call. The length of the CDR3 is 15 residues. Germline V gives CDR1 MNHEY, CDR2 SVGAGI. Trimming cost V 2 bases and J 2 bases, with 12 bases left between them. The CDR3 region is CASSYGQIKNTEAFF. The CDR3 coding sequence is TGTGCCAGCAGTTACGGGCAGATAAAAAACACTGAAGCTTTCTTT.

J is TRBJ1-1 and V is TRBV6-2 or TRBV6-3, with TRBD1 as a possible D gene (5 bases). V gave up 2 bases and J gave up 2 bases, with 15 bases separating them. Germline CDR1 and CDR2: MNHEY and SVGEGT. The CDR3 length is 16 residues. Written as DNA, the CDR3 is TGTGCCAGCAGTTACGGGGACGGCGGAGTCAACACTGAAGCTTTCTTT. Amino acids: CASSYGDGGVNTEAFF.

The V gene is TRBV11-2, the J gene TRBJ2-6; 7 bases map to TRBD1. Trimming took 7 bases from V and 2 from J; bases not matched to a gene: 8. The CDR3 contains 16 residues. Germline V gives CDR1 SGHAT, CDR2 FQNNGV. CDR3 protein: CASTIPGTAGANVLTF. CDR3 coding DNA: TGTGCCAGCACCATTCCGGGGACAGCTGGGGCCAACGTCCTGACTTTC.

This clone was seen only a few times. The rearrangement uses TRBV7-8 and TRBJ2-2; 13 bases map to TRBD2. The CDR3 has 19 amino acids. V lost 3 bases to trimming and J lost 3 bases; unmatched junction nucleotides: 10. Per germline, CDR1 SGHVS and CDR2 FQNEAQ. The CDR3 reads CASSFRTSGRRDYTGELFF. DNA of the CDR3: TGTGCCAGCAGCTTCAGGACTAGCGGGAGACGGGACTACACCGGGGAGCTGTTTTTT.

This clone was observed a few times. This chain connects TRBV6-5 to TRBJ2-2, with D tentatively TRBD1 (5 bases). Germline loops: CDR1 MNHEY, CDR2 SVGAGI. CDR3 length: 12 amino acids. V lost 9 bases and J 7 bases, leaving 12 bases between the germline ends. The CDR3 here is CASSQGHGELFF. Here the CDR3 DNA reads TGTGCCAGTAGCCAGGGTCACGGGGAGCTGTTTTTT.

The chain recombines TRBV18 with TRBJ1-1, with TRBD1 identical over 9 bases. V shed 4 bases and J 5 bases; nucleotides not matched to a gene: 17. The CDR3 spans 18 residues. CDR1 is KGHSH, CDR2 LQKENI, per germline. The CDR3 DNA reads TGTGCCAGCTCACTGTTCTCCGGGACAGGGATAAGTGGGACTGAAGCTTTCTTT. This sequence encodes CASSLFSGTGISGTEAFF.

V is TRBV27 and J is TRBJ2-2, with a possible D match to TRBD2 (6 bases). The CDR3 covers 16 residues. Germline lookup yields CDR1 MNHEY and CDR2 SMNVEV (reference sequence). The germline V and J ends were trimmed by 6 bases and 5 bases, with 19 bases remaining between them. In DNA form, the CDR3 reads TGTGCCAGCAGGCGGGACTCACGATATGGGACCGGGGAGCTGTTTTTT. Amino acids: CASRRDSRYGTGELFF.

The CDR3 sequence is CASTPADRNYGYTF. The CDR3 DNA reads as TGTGCCAGCACCCCCGCAGACCGAAACTATGGCTACACCTTC. The rearrangement links TRBV6-5 to TRBJ1-2, with no clear D. V lost 7 bases and J lost 2, with 14 bases in between. CDR1 is MNHEY and CDR2 is SVGAGI in the germline V gene. This CDR3 region has 14 residues.

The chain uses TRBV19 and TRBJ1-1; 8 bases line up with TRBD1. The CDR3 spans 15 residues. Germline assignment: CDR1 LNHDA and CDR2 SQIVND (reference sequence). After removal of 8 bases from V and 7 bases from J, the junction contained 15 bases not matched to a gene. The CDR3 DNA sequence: TGTGCCAGTGCGGATGACAGGGGAGGAACTTTTGAAGCTTTCTTT. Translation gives CASADDRGGTFEAFF.

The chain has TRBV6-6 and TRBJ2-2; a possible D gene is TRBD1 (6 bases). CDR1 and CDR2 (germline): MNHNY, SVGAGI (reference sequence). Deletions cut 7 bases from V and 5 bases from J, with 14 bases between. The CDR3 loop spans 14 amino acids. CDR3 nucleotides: TGTGCCAGCAATCAACAGGGAGAGACCGGGGAGCTGTTTTTT. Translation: CASNQQGETGELFF.

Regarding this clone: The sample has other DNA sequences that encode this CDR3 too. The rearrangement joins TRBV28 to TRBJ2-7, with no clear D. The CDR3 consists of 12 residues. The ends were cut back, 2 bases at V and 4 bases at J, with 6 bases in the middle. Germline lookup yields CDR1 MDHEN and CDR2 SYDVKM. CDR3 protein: CASSLAPYEQYF. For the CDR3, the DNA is TGTGCCAGCAGTTTAGCCCCTTACGAGCAGTACTTC.

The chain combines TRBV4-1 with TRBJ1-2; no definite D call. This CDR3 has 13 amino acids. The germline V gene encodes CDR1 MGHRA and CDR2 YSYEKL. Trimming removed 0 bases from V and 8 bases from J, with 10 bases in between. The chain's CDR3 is CASSQDLGGGYTF. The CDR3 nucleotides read TGCGCCAGCAGCCAAGATTTGGGAGGCGGCTACACCTTC.

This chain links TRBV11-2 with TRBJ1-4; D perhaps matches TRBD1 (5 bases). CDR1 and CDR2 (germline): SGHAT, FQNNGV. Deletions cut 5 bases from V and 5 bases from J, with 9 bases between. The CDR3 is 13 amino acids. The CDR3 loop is CASSRGGNEKLFF. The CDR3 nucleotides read TGTGCCAGCAGCCGCGGGGGGAATGAAAAACTGTTTTTT.